These 20 T cell receptor beta chains were sequenced from one sample in a study of T cells expressing NK-cell markers. TCRdb reanalyzed the 5' RACE reads, giving one entry per CDR3 protein sequence and no DNA. Here the sample table reports 200,000 to 300,000 distinct CDR3 sequences. Sequenced input: blood T cells: a sorted CD56 or NKG2C T cell subset, CD4+ or CD8+ T cells, or bulk PBMC T cells (not recorded which). All receptors derive from a woman aged 18 to 75 in good health.

This sequence joins TRBV7-9 and TRBJ2-5. The CDR3 totals 13 residues. Germline CDR1 and CDR2: SEHNR and FQNEAQ (reference sequence). CDR3 sequence: CASSLAQSGTQYF. The full variable domain, completed using reference TRBV7-9 and TRBJ2-5, is DTGVSQNPRHKITKRGQNVTFRCDPISEHNRLYWYRQTLGQGPEFLTYFQNEAQLEKSRLLSDRFSAERPKGSFSTLEIQRTEQGDSAMYLCASSLAQSGTQYFGPGTRLLVL.

The rearrangement links TRBV30 to TRBJ2-2. The CDR3 has 13 amino acids. The germline V gene encodes CDR1 GTSNPN and CDR2 SVGIG (reference sequence). The CDR3 protein is CAWSGGNTGELFF. The full variable domain, rest sourced from reference TRBV30 and TRBJ2-2, is SQTIHQWPATLVQPVGSPLSLECTVEGTSNPNLYWYRQAAGRGLQLLFYSVGIGQISSEVPQNLSASRPQDRQFILSSKKLLLSDSGFYLCAWSGGNTGELFFGEGSRLTVL.

The chain joins TRBV28 to TRBJ2-5. Germline V gene data show CDR1 as MDHEN and CDR2 as SYDVKM. This CDR3 has 13 amino acids. CDR3 in amino acids: CASRRQYQETQYF.

The J gene is TRBJ1-3, the V gene TRBV6-1. The CDR3 totals 14 residues. The germline gives CDR1 MNHNS, CDR2 SASEGT. The CDR3 sequence is CASSDQGGGNTIYF.

The chain joins TRBV5-4 to TRBJ2-5. Per the germline V gene, CDR1 is SGHNT and CDR2 is YYREEE (reference sequence). The CDR3 covers 15 residues. CDR3 sequence reads: CASSLDGKGQETQYF.

The rearrangement links TRBV6-1 to TRBJ2-1; the D gene TCRdb calls, TRBD2, cannot be checked with no DNA. This CDR3 contains 14 residues. Germline-derived CDR1 and CDR2 are MNHNS and SASEGT. The CDR3 loop is CASRTLAGAGEQFF.

The chain couples TRBV5-1 to TRBJ1-1. This CDR3 contains 14 residues. The germline CDR1 and CDR2 sequences are SGHRS and YFSETQ. The CDR3 loop reads CASSLGRVDTEAFF.

The V call is TRBV18, the J call TRBJ1-1; TCRdb calls TRBD1, which cannot be checked without DNA. In germline, CDR1 is KGHSH, CDR2 LQKENI. The CDR3 spans 15 residues. The CDR3 protein is CASSKGFGGNTEAFF.

The chain is built from TRBV12-3 or TRBV12-4 and TRBJ2-2; TCRdb picks TRBD1, but there is no DNA to check that call. This CDR3 comprises 14 residues. The CDR3 spells CATAAGRHAGELFF.

The chain has TRBV7-2 and TRBJ2-3; TCRdb calls TRBD1, which cannot be checked without DNA. CDR1 is SGHTA, CDR2 FQGNSA, per germline. The CDR3 is made up of 15 amino acids. The CDR3 sequence: CASSLALRGTDTQYF.

The CDR3 is CSARSHNRETYNEQFF. The V and J genes are TRBV20-1 and TRBJ2-1; TCRdb designates TRBD1, a call that cannot be tested without DNA. Germline V lookup: CDR1 DFQATT, CDR2 SNEGSKA (reference sequence). This CDR3 comprises 16 residues.

CDR3 sequence reads: CAISGLAEYNEQFF. The chain carries TRBV10-3 and TRBJ2-1; TCRdb calls TRBD2, which cannot be checked without DNA. The CDR3 covers 14 residues. The germline CDR1 and CDR2 sequences are ENHRY and SYGVKD.

CDR3 loop: CASNRRASTDTQYF. This chain joins TRBV9 and TRBJ2-3. Germline assignment: CDR1 SGDLS and CDR2 YYNGEE. The CDR3 has 14 residues.

This chain uses TRBV30 with TRBJ2-7; absent DNA, TCRdb's TRBD1 call cannot be checked. CDR1 and CDR2 from the germline V gene are GTSNPN and SVGIG (reference sequence). CDR3 length equals 12 residues. CDR3: CASSDRNYEQYF.

The V gene is TRBV7-2, the J gene TRBJ2-3; the TCRdb D gene call, TRBD2, has no DNA to confirm it. The CDR3 length is 15 residues. Looked up from germline, CDR1 is SGHTA and CDR2 is FQGNSA. The CDR3 reads CASSLRQGPTDTQYF.

The rearrangement joins TRBV7-6 to TRBJ1-5; TCRdb's D gene call, TRBD1, goes unchecked for lack of DNA. Germline loops: CDR1 SGHVS, CDR2 FNYEAQ. This CDR3 region has 16 residues. The CDR3 reads CARPGQGARGNQPQHF.

The chain links TRBV12-5 to TRBJ2-7; TCRdb's D gene call, TRBD1, goes unchecked for lack of DNA. Germline CDR1 is LGHNT and CDR2 is FRNRAP. The CDR3 is made up of 16 amino acids. Here the CDR3 reads CASGYERGKGNYEQYF.

The chain recombines TRBV29-1 with TRBJ2-5; with no DNA, the TCRdb D assignment of TRBD2 cannot be verified. The V gene's germline CDR1 is SQVTM and CDR2 ANQGSEA. The CDR3 covers 16 residues. CDR3 protein: CSVVPTSGGLRETQYF.

The chain uses TRBV29-1 and TRBJ1-2; the D call from TCRdb, TRBD1, cannot be confirmed without DNA. This CDR3 region has 12 residues. The germline V gene has CDR1 SQVTM and CDR2 ANQGSEA. The CDR3 protein is CSGGQDNYGYTF.

V gene TRBV5-1 combines with J gene TRBJ2-1; as DNA is missing, the TRBD2 call by TCRdb cannot be tested. This CDR3 has 17 amino acids. Germline CDR1 SGHRS, CDR2 YFSETQ. CDR3 amino acids: CASSHTSSGRNYNEQFF.